Below, 26 T cell receptor beta chains from the same sample are listed, as sequenced in a study of cytomegalovirus exposure and HLA in healthy donors. The PCR used 60 Vbeta and 13 Jbeta primers. This table comes from immunoSEQ multiplex PCR, and its TCRdb copy is limited to in-frame clones, with some not included. Among roughly 110,000 clones, about 75% were seen once, and the ten largest hold roughly 2.5%. Sequenced material: PBMCs. The receptor source for this set is a man between 40 and 49 years old in good health and CMV-seronegative.

The V and J genes are TRBV18 and TRBJ1-2; TRBD1 is a possible D gene (5 bases). CDR1 KGHSH and CDR2 LQKENI come from the germline V gene. V lost 0 bases and J lost 5, with 22 bases in between. The CDR3 consists of 18 residues. CDR3: CASSPPEGAARGMYGYTF. The DNA of the CDR3 is TGTGCCAGCTCACCACCGGAAGGGGCGGCGAGAGGCATGTATGGCTACACCTTC.

This clone has only one observation. This sequence joins TRBV6-4 and TRBJ2-5; 7 nucleotides match TRBD1. The CDR3 loop spans 10 amino acids. Per germline, CDR1 MRHNA and CDR2 SNTAGT. J lost 7 bases, V lost 7 bases, and 0 bases had no gene match. The CDR3 DNA reads as TGTGCCAGCACAGGGGGGACCCAGTACTTC. Translation gives CASTGGTQYF.

The rearrangement links TRBV2 to TRBJ2-2; a weak D match, TRBD2 (6 bases). The V gene lost 0 bases and the J gene lost 5 bases, with 10 bases spanning the gap. Looked up from germline, CDR1 is SNHLY and CDR2 is FYNNEI. There are 15 residues in the CDR3. CDR3 region: CASSEATRTTGELFF. The CDR3 coding sequence is TGTGCCAGCAGTGAAGCGACTAGGACGACCGGGGAGCTGTTTTTT.

This clone was found a few times. This sequence joins TRBV10-3 and TRBJ1-2; TRBD1 matches 8 bases. Looked up from germline, CDR1 is ENHRY and CDR2 is SYGVKD. This CDR3 region has 14 residues. V was clipped by 5 bases and J by 3 bases; unmatched bases: 5. The CDR3 DNA follows: TGTGCCATCAGTCCCGACAGGGGCCACTATGGCTACACCTTC. Translation: CAISPDRGHYGYTF.

The chain employs TRBV2 and TRBJ2-1, with a tentative D call TRBD2 (7 bases). Germline CDR1 SNHLY, CDR2 FYNNEI. The CDR3 consists of 15 residues. The ends were cut back, 2 bases at V and 5 bases at J, with 13 bases in the middle. In DNA form, the CDR3 reads TGTGCCAGCAGTGAACTGGGGGGGCGGGACAATGAGCAGTTCTTC. Translation: CASSELGGRDNEQFF.

The chain carries TRBV5-1 and TRBJ2-1; tentative D call: TRBD2 (6 bases). Between the trimmed V and J ends, which lost 7 bases and 9 bases, there was a span of 8 bases. Germline assignment: CDR1 SGHRS and CDR2 YFSETQ. The CDR3 is 10 residues long. The CDR3 region is CASRGSEQFF. The CDR3 nucleotides are TGCGCCAGCCGGGGGTCTGAGCAGTTCTTC.

This clone was seen a few times. This chain links TRBV2 with TRBJ2-5, with a weak D call TRBD2 (6 bases). The germline V gene encodes CDR1 SNHLY and CDR2 FYNNEI. V was cut by 3 bases and J by 7 bases, with 18 bases left in between. This CDR3 is built from 15 residues. The DNA of the CDR3 is TGTGCCAGCAGTGACCGTCCGGGGGTCCGCCGGACCCAGTACTTC. Residues: CASSDRPGVRRTQYF.

The V gene is TRBV5-1, the J gene TRBJ2-7, with D possibly matching TRBD1 (7 bases). Deletions cut 3 bases from V and 6 bases from J, with 13 bases between. CDR1 SGHRS and CDR2 YFSETQ come from the germline V gene. This CDR3 has 13 residues. The CDR3 DNA follows: TGCGCCAGCAGCTGGGGGGACAGTAGCGAGCAGTACTTC. Encoded protein: CASSWGDSSEQYF. Complete variable domain (other parts from reference TRBV5-1 and TRBJ2-7): KAGVTQTPRYLIKTRGQQVTLSCSPISGHRSVSWYQQTPGQGLQFLFEYFSETQRNKGNFPGRFSGRQFSNSRSEMNVSTLELGDSALYLCASSWGDSSEQYFGPGTRLTVT.

CDR3 sequence: CASTSRTNEKLFF. As DNA, the CDR3 is TGTGCCAGCACCTCGAGAACTAATGAAAAACTGTTTTTT. The chain combines TRBV7-9 with TRBJ1-4; D uncertain. V was clipped by 7 bases and J by 1 base, with 7 bases between them. CDR1 is SEHNR, CDR2 FQNEAQ, per germline (reference sequence). The CDR3 runs to 13 residues.

CDR3: CASSLGTGGEYEQYF. In DNA, the CDR3 is TGCGCCAGCAGCCTCGGGACAGGGGGCGAGTACGAGCAGTACTTC. This sequence joins TRBV4-1 and TRBJ2-7; 12 nucleotides align to TRBD1. Germline values: CDR1 MGHRA, CDR2 YSYEKL. The CDR3 consists of 15 residues. The V gene end was trimmed by 4 bases and the J gene end by 4 bases; junction bases not matched to a gene: 5.

This chain links TRBV11-2 with TRBJ2-5; the match to TRBD2 covers 9 bases. This CDR3 has 14 amino acids. V lost 3 bases to trimming and J lost 4 bases; unmatched junction nucleotides: 3. The germline V gene encodes CDR1 SGHAT and CDR2 FQNNGV. CDR3 region: CASSFSGGGETQYF. The DNA of the CDR3 is TGTGCCAGCAGCTTTAGCGGGGGCGGAGAGACCCAGTACTTC.

The V and J genes are TRBV13 and TRBJ2-5; D is perhaps TRBD2 (7 bases). The CDR3 runs 14 residues. With 1 base removed from V and 6 bases from J, the gap between germline ends came to 12 bases. Looked up from germline, CDR1 is PRHDT and CDR2 is FYEKMQ (reference sequence). CDR3 protein: CASSLAGGGKTQYF. CDR3 coding DNA: TGTGCCAGCAGCTTAGCGGGGGGCGGGAAGACCCAGTACTTC. Looking up the rest from reference TRBV13 and TRBJ2-5 gives the full variable domain: AAGVIQSPRHLIKEKRETATLKCYPIPRHDTVYWYQQGPGQDPQFLISFYEKMQSDKGSIPDRFSAQQFSDYHSELNMSSLELGDSALYFCASSLAGGGKTQYFGPGTRLLVL.

V gene TRBV4-2 combines with J gene TRBJ1-6; 10 nucleotides line up with TRBD1. J gave up 6 bases and V 5 bases, and 13 bases lay outside the gene matches. The CDR3 covers 18 residues. Germline loops: CDR1 LGHNA, CDR2 YNFKEQ. Written as DNA, the CDR3 is TGTGCCAGCAGCGATATCACGGGACAGGGGTACGGTAATTCACCCCTCCACTTT. Translating gives CASSDITGQGYGNSPLHF.

In this sample, this clone turned up a few times. The chain carries TRBV2 and TRBJ2-1; TRBD2 aligns across 8 bases. This CDR3 region has 15 residues. Germline V CDR1 and CDR2: SNHLY, FYNNEI. Unmatched junction bases numbered 9, after V lost 6 bases and J lost 5 bases. The CDR3: CASRTLAAQNNEQFF. The CDR3 DNA is TGTGCCAGCAGAACACTAGCGGCTCAAAACAATGAGCAGTTCTTC.

J is TRBJ2-3 and V is TRBV2, with D maybe TRBD1 (5 bases). The CDR3 is 14 amino acids. The germline V gene has CDR1 SNHLY and CDR2 FYNNEI. Trimming stripped 4 bases from V and 4 bases from J, with 12 bases between. The CDR3 DNA sequence: TGTGCCAGCAGTGGGGGCCTCCGGGCAGATACGCAGTATTTT. It translates to CASSGGLRADTQYF.

This chain links TRBV4-2 with TRBJ2-1; 12 positions match TRBD2. Trimming cost V 1 base and J 7 bases; bases outside gene matches: 11. Looked up from germline, CDR1 is LGHNA and CDR2 is YNFKEQ. The CDR3 spans 18 residues. In nucleotides, the CDR3 is TGTGCCAGCAGCCAAGCGGCGCGCCTAGCGGGGGGGCCGAATGAGCAGTTCTTC. Its protein is CASSQAARLAGGPNEQFF.

The chain couples TRBV6-6 to TRBJ1-2; D may be TRBD1 (5 bases). The CDR3 contains 14 residues. Germline lookup yields CDR1 MNHNY and CDR2 SVGAGI (reference sequence). With 0 bases removed from V and 8 bases from J, the gap between germline ends came to 13 bases. In nucleotides, the CDR3 is TGTGCCAGCAGTTACTCGAAACAGGAGTCGGGCTACACCTTC. Encoded protein: CASSYSKQESGYTF.

The genes are TRBV18 and TRBJ1-1; D gene uncertain. Germline values: CDR1 KGHSH, CDR2 LQKENI. V lost 0 bases, J lost 1 base, and 9 bases lay in between. The CDR3 sequence is 15 residues long. CDR3 nucleotides: TGTGCCAGCTCACCACCCTTAGGGAGGAACACTGAAGCTTTCTTT. Translating gives CASSPPLGRNTEAFF.

The chain links TRBV5-6 to TRBJ1-2; D unresolved. The V end lost 4 bases, the J end lost 6 bases, and 13 bases lay between the germline ends. CDR3 length equals 13 residues. In germline, CDR1 is SGHDT, CDR2 YYEEEE. CDR3 nucleotide sequence: TGTGCCAGCAGCCCCGGGGAGGGTAATGGCTACACCTTC. It codes for CASSPGEGNGYTF.

V is TRBV9 and J is TRBJ2-1; TRBD2 agrees at 10 bases. The germline V gene encodes CDR1 SGDLS and CDR2 YYNGEE. The CDR3 spans 16 residues. J was trimmed by 6 bases and V by 4 bases; bases with no gene match: 10. The CDR3 region is CASSPREAGGRNEQFF. The CDR3, as DNA: TGTGCCAGCAGCCCAAGGGAAGCGGGGGGGCGCAATGAGCAGTTCTTC.

The V gene is TRBV6-4, the J gene TRBJ2-3; TRBD1 aligns across 12 bases. The length of the CDR3 is 16 residues. CDR1 MRHNA and CDR2 SNTAGT come from the germline V gene. V lost 6 bases and J lost 5; bases outside the gene matches: 9. The CDR3 spells CASSPTGTGGGDTQYF. Here the CDR3 DNA reads TGTGCCAGCAGCCCGACAGGGACAGGGGGCGGAGATACGCAGTATTTT.

The V gene is TRBV7-2, the J gene TRBJ2-1; 12 bases fit TRBD1. The CDR3 has 16 amino acids. The germline gives CDR1 SGHTA, CDR2 FQGNSA. V was pared by 5 bases and J by 7 bases, with 9 bases of the junction left unmatched. CDR3 in amino acids: CASSPRLGQGANEQFF. CDR3 nucleotides: TGTGCCAGCAGCCCGAGGTTGGGACAGGGGGCTAATGAGCAGTTCTTC.

This clone showed up just once. This chain uses TRBV5-5 with TRBJ2-7, with 8 nucleotides matching TRBD1. The CDR3 length is 16 residues. V dropped 0 bases and J dropped 1; count of bases not matched to a gene: 6. Germline V gives CDR1 SGHKS, CDR2 YYEKEE (reference sequence). CDR3 loop: CASSLAFRTGSYEQYF. Here the CDR3 DNA reads TGTGCCAGCAGCTTGGCGTTTAGGACAGGGTCCTACGAGCAGTACTTC.

The gene calls are TRBV5-1 and TRBJ2-2; possibly TRBD2 for D (5 bases). Germline CDR1 and CDR2: SGHRS and YFSETQ. The germline V and J ends were trimmed by 7 bases and 0 bases, with 10 bases remaining between them. The CDR3 has 14 amino acids. CDR3 sequence reads: CASRGSTNTGELFF. CDR3 nucleotide sequence: TGCGCCAGCCGAGGGTCGACGAACACCGGGGAGCTGTTTTTT.

The gene calls are TRBV2 and TRBJ2-7, with TRBD1 matching over 9 bases. The CDR3 contains 15 residues. Germline CDR1 and CDR2: SNHLY and FYNNEI. J gave up 5 bases and V 3 bases, and 8 bases lay outside the gene matches. As DNA, the CDR3 is TGTGCCAGCAGTGATTGGGACAGGGCTGCGAACGAGCAGTACTTC. Translating gives CASSDWDRAANEQYF.

The chain uses TRBV2 and TRBJ2-1; the match to TRBD2 covers 7 bases. Germline trimming cut 7 bases from V and 0 bases from J; bases unmatched to any gene: 3. Germline values: CDR1 SNHLY, CDR2 FYNNEI. This CDR3 comprises 14 residues. The CDR3 nucleotides read TGTGCCAGCAACCGGGACTACTCCTACAATGAGCAGTTCTTC. Its protein product is CASNRDYSYNEQFF.